These T cell receptor beta chains were read from a single sample in a study of regulatory T cells in long-lasting Graves disease. TCRdb independently ran MiXCR on the multiplex PCR reads; one entry per CDR3 protein. This sample has more than 300,000 distinct CDR3 sequences, with 15% found just once. Sample: peripheral blood mononuclear cells (PBMCs), taken at new diagnosis, from a patient treated with antithyroid drugs. The receptors shown here come from a female donor with Graves disease. The CDR3 runs from the conserved cysteine through the conserved F or W. The D gene is left open where the match is weak. Size values are once, few and many counts, or a class for expanded clones, and some rows have none.

D: NA; size: many; V: TRBV7-3; J: TRBJ2-1; CDR3: CASSAVWTDNEQFF; DNA: TGTGCCAGCAGCGCGGTTTGGACTGACAATGAGCAGTTCTTC
D: NA; size: many; V: TRBV5-5; J: TRBJ2-2; CDR3: CASRPRDSAGELFF; DNA: TGTGCCAGCAGACCCCGGGATAGCGCCGGGGAGCTGTTTTTT
D: TRBD2; size: few; V: TRBV11-3; J: TRBJ2-7; CDR3: CASSFGGSGVTYEQYF; DNA: TGTGCCAGCAGCTTCGGGGGTAGCGGGGTCACCTACGAGCAGTACTTC
D: TRBD2; size: many; V: TRBV4-3; J: TRBJ2-5; CDR3: CASSQGGLAETQYF; DNA: TGCGCCAGCAGCCAAGGTGGACTAGCCGAGACCCAGTACTTC
D: TRBD1; size: many; V: TRBV27; J: TRBJ1-2; CDR3: CASSDQTGGTYGYTF; DNA: TGTGCCAGCAGTGATCAAACAGGGGGGACCTATGGCTACACCTTC
D: NA; size: many; V: TRBV20-1; J: TRBJ2-3; CDR3: CSAERAPPRGGSATDTQYF; DNA: TGCAGTGCTGAACGAGCCCCCCCCAGGGGTGGGAGCGCCACAGATACGCAGTATTTT
D: TRBD1; size: many; V: TRBV9; J: TRBJ1-1; CDR3: CASSEGQGLNTEAFF; DNA: TGTGCCAGCAGCGAGGGACAGGGTCTAAACACTGAAGCTTTCTTT
D: TRBD2; size: many; V: TRBV28; J: TRBJ2-3; CDR3: CASSSEGLAEGDTQYF; DNA: TGTGCCAGCAGTTCCGAGGGACTAGCGGAAGGTGATACGCAGTATTTT
D: NA; size: many; V: TRBV12-3/TRBV12-4; J: TRBJ2-5; CDR3: CASSFFHSAKKETQYF; DNA: TGTGCCAGCAGTTTCTTCCATTCGGCGAAAAAAGAGACCCAGTACTTC
D: NA; size: few; V: TRBV28; J: TRBJ2-2; CDR3: CASSNLITGELFF; DNA: TGTGCCAGCAGCAACCTTATCACCGGGGAGCTGTTTTTT
D: NA; size: many; V: TRBV11-2; J: TRBJ1-5; CDR3: CASSLEVPGPSRHSNQPQHF; DNA: TGTGCCAGCAGCTTAGAAGTTCCGGGGCCGAGCCGCCATAGCAATCAGCCCCAGCATTTT
D: NA; size: NA; V: TRBV7-9; J: TRBJ2-1; CDR3: CASSLGTRPVYNEQFF; DNA: TGTGCCAGCAGCTTGGGGACGCGGCCCGTTTACAATGAGCAGTTCTTC
D: NA; size: few; V: TRBV4-3; J: TRBJ2-2; CDR3: CASSQGGGANTGELFF; DNA: TGCGCCAGCAGCCAAGGAGGGGGAGCGAACACCGGGGAGCTGTTTTTT